This paragraph reports one T cell receptor beta chain. Its antigen is as yet unknown. The sequenced template was cDNA made from the entire isolated RNA. The data were produced by immunoSEQ multiplex PCR, yet TCRdb's version contains in-frame clones alone and is incomplete. The table lists about 120,000 clones, 15% to 20% of them singletons. The sample originates from a study of beta chain features in type 1 diabetes. Regarding the study as a whole: Using cDNA template may skew counts toward highly expressing activated cells. Researchers report that Type 1 diabetes patients had moderately but significantly shorter TCRB CDR3s across all four CD4+ subsets.

The V gene lost 1 base and the J gene lost 3 bases, with 10 bases spanning the gap. This CDR3 has 15 residues. CDR1 is SGHDN, CDR2 FVKESK, per germline. The chain couples TRBV14 to TRBJ2-1; either TRBD1 or TRBD2 may fit D (5 bases each). The sequencing input was central memory CD4+ T cells from blood. The sequence came from a young man with type 1 diabetes. CDR3 sequence reads: CASSQGGAIYNEQFF. CDR3 DNA sequence: TGTGCCAGCAGCCAAGGAGGGGCGATCTACAATGAGCAGTTCTTC.